A selection of T cell receptor beta chains follows, all from one sample in a study of T-cell reconstitution after alpha-beta-depleted transplantation in children. From the PCR reads, TCRdb called clonotypes with MiXCR, one entry per CDR3 protein. The repertoire holds 60,000 to 80,000 distinct CDR3 sequences, about 7% seen once, with more than 2.5% in the top ten. The starting material was PBMCs from the stem cell graft donor, obtained from the stem cell graft. These receptors were taken from a human donor who donated a stem cell graft to a child with acute lymphoblastic leukemia. Both conserved end residues are part of each CDR3. A D gene is named only where the DNA matches it firmly. Clone size appears in some rows only: once, few, many, or a class for an expanded clone.

TGTGCCAGCAGTCCGGGCGCGTCCCAGCATTTT,CASSPGASQHF,11,many,TRBJ1-5,TRBV12-3/TRBV12-4,.
TGTGCCAGCAGCCAACCCGACAGGGTTGATTTCTCTGGGGCCAACGTCCTGACTTTC,CASSQPDRVDFSGANVLTF,19,many,TRBJ2-6,TRBV4-2,TRBD1
TGTGCCAGCAGCTCCTTAGGGATCGGGACCGGGGAGCTGTTTTTT,CASSSLGIGTGELFF,15,many,TRBJ2-2,TRBV14,.
TGTGCCAGCTCACCAACAGAAGATACGCAGTATTTT,CASSPTEDTQYF,12,few,TRBJ2-3,TRBV18,.
TGTGCCAGCAGCTTCGAGGCGGCCTTGGGTAATGAAAAACTGTTTTTT,CASSFEAALGNEKLFF,16,many,TRBJ1-4,TRBV5-5,.
TGTGCCAGCAGCTTAGGGGATACCGGGGTCCGAGGGGCCCAGTACTTC,CASSLGDTGVRGAQYF,16,many,TRBJ2-5,TRBV11-2,.
TGTGCCAGCAGTTTGACGACCGGACTACCGGGTGGGGAGACCCAGTACTTC,CASSLTTGLPGGETQYF,17,many,TRBJ2-5,TRBV12-3/TRBV12-4,.
TGTGCCAGCAGCCAAGAGTTCTCTACCCCCACCGGGGAGCTGTTTTTT,CASSQEFSTPTGELFF,16,medium-sized,TRBJ2-2,TRBV4-2,.
TGTGCCAGCAGATTGCGGACTAGCGGGAGGACAGATACGCAGTATTTT,CASRLRTSGRTDTQYF,16,few,TRBJ2-3,TRBV12-3/TRBV12-4,TRBD2
TGTGCCAGCAGGCCCAGCGGGAGGGCCAATGAGCAGTTCTTC,CASRPSGRANEQFF,14,few,TRBJ2-1,TRBV7-9,TRBD2
TGTGCCAGCAGCTTAGGTCAGAGACCCTACGAGCAGTACTTC,CASSLGQRPYEQYF,14,many,TRBJ2-7,TRBV7-9,.
TGTGCCAGCACCCCAGGCCCTGAAGCTTTCTTT,CASTPGPEAFF,11,many,TRBJ1-1,TRBV12-3/TRBV12-4,.
TGTGCCAGCAGCTTGAGACTCGGTACGGACTCCTACGAGCAGTACTTC,CASSLRLGTDSYEQYF,16,many,TRBJ2-7,TRBV7-9,.
TGTGCCAGCGGTTTAGCGGCTTGGCCAGTACCTTGGCCCTACGAGCAGTACTTC,CASGLAAWPVPWPYEQYF,18,many,TRBJ2-7,TRBV12-3/TRBV12-4,.
TGTGCCAGCACCTCTCCGGGACAGAGCTCCTACGAGCAGTACTTC,CASTSPGQSSYEQYF,15,many,TRBJ2-7,TRBV25-1,TRBD1
TGTGCCAGCAGCGAGATTCTCGAGGGATTCTGGTCCGGGGCCAAAAACATTCAGTACTTC,CASSEILEGFWSGAKNIQYF,20,many,TRBJ2-4,TRBV2,.
TGTGCCAGCAGCCACTCGGCGGGGGGGGCTTCCAAAAACATTCAGTACTTC,CASSHSAGGASKNIQYF,17,many,TRBJ2-4,TRBV6-6,TRBD2
TGTGCCAGCAGTGTGAGCGGGAGGCCGCTCTCTGGGGCCAACGTCCTGACTTTC,CASSVSGRPLSGANVLTF,18,many,TRBJ2-6,TRBV28,TRBD2
TGTGCCAGCAGTGAATCTCTAGCCGGCTACGAGCAGTACTTC,CASSESLAGYEQYF,14,many,TRBJ2-7,TRBV2,.
TGTGCCAGCAGCTTAGCGGTTACAGATACGCAGTATTTT,CASSLAVTDTQYF,13,many,TRBJ2-3,TRBV7-9,.
TGTGCCAGCAGCCCCTTTAGACAGGGAGCGGCCTACGAGCAGTACTTC,CASSPFRQGAAYEQYF,16,.,TRBJ2-7,TRBV13,TRBD1
TGTGCCAGCAGCCAAGTTCCCGACCGGTGGGATACGCAGTATTTT,CASSQVPDRWDTQYF,15,few,TRBJ2-3,TRBV3-1,.
TGTGCCACCCAGCTCGAAGGGGCCTACGAGCAGTACTTC,CATQLEGAYEQYF,13,many,TRBJ2-7,TRBV7-9,.
TGTGCCAGCAGCCGGATACAGGGGATGAACACTGAAGCTTTCTTT,CASSRIQGMNTEAFF,15,.,TRBJ1-1,TRBV7-9,TRBD1
TGCGCCAGCAGCCCCGACTCGAGTTACGAGCAGTACTTC,CASSPDSSYEQYF,13,many,TRBJ2-7,TRBV5-1,.
TGTGCCAGCAGTGGGACAAGGTCGCAGCCCCAGCATTTT,CASSGTRSQPQHF,13,many,TRBJ1-5,TRBV6-1,.
TGCGCCAGCAGTGAGAGGTTAGCGGGAGGGCCTCGGAATGAGCAGTTCTTC,CASSERLAGGPRNEQFF,17,few,TRBJ2-1,TRBV10-2,TRBD2
TGTGCCAGCAGTTTGGACTGGGCTAGCTCCTACGAGCAGTACTTC,CASSLDWASSYEQYF,15,many,TRBJ2-7,TRBV6-5,.
TGTGCCAGCAGCATGGGACTAGCGGGAGCCGAGACCCAGTACTTC,CASSMGLAGAETQYF,15,few,TRBJ2-5,TRBV13,TRBD2
TGCAGCGTTACCCGGGACAGGGGTTTGAACACTGAAGCTTTCTTT,CSVTRDRGLNTEAFF,15,many,TRBJ1-1,TRBV29-1,TRBD1
TGTGCCAGCAGCTTAGGCCAGGGGACAGATAGCAATCAGCCCCAGCATTTT,CASSLGQGTDSNQPQHF,17,many,TRBJ1-5,TRBV7-9,TRBD1
TGCGCCAGCAGCCTCGGGACAGGGGGACGGCAGCCCCAGCATTTT,CASSLGTGGRQPQHF,15,many,TRBJ1-5,TRBV5-1,TRBD1
TGTGCCAGCAGTTTAAGCGGTCCTAGGGTCGAGCAGTACTTC,CASSLSGPRVEQYF,14,many,TRBJ2-7,TRBV6-2/TRBV6-3,.
TGTGCCAGCAGCTTCCCGGGACAGGGTTTTTCTAACTATGGCTACACCTTC,CASSFPGQGFSNYGYTF,17,few,TRBJ1-2,TRBV11-2,TRBD1
TGCGCCAGCAGCCAAGAGGGACTAGGCAGCTATGGCTACACCTTC,CASSQEGLGSYGYTF,15,many,TRBJ1-2,TRBV4-3,.
TGCAGTGCTAGCTACAGGGGGTACGATCAGCCCCAGCATTTT,CSASYRGYDQPQHF,14,many,TRBJ1-5,TRBV20-1,TRBD1
TGTGCAAGTCGCCCCGGGACAGGGCCTATTTTTGCCTACGAGCAGTACTTC,CASRPGTGPIFAYEQYF,17,.,TRBJ2-7,TRBV12-2,.
TGTGCCAGCAGCTTAGCGCCCCAGGCGGGCACTGAAGCTTTCTTT,CASSLAPQAGTEAFF,15,.,TRBJ1-1,TRBV7-2,.
TGTGCCAGCAGCTTAGGGGGGGTGAGCAATCAGCCCCAGCATTTT,CASSLGGVSNQPQHF,15,many,TRBJ1-5,TRBV7-9,.
TGTGCCAGCAGTCTTAGCGGGAGGGCCAATGAGCAGTTCTTC,CASSLSGRANEQFF,14,many,TRBJ2-1,TRBV12-3/TRBV12-4,TRBD2